This record concerns one TCR beta chain sequence. One Seattle source followed patients from active infection through their disease course. The authors' processing: Amplified reference gene primers provided the basis for estimating nucleated cell counts. The table came from immunoSEQ multiplex PCR; TCRdb's copy has only in-frame clones and leaves some out. V and J calls and clone size are those listed in that table; D and trimming were worked out from the DNA. Of 200,000 to 300,000 clones detected, about nine tenths appear once; the ten largest clones hold roughly 0.79%. This sample was included in a study of blood T cell repertoires in COVID-19. Across the whole study: Samples came from the United States, Italy and Spain, spanning acute and convalescent COVID-19. The analysed material was cDNA or gDNA that came from T cells, B-cell-depleted T cells, or PBMCs.

The CDR3 covers 16 residues. V lost 0 bases, J lost 4 bases, and 11 bases stayed unmatched. The V gene's germline CDR1 is SQVTM and CDR2 ANQGSEA. The sequenced material came from peripheral blood. V usage is TRBV29-1 and J usage is TRBJ1-1, with 7 positions matching TRBD1. This clonotype was obtained from a man under 40 with COVID-19, enrolled during active disease. This chain's CDR3 is CSVEDLQAGGPTEAFF. CDR3 in DNA: TGCAGCGTTGAAGATCTCCAGGCAGGGGGTCCCACTGAAGCTTTCTTT.